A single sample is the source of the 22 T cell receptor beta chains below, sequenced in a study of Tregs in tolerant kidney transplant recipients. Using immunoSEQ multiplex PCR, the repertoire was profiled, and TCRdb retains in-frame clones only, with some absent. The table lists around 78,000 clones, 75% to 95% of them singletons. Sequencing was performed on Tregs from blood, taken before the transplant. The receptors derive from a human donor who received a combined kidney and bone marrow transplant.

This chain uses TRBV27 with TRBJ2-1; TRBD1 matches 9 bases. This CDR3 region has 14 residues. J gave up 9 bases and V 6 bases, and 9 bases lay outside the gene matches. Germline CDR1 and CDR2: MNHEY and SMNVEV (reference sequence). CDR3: CASSRLGQGFEQFF. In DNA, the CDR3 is TGTGCCAGCAGCCGGCTAGGACAGGGGTTTGAGCAGTTCTTC.

CDR3 bases: TGTGCCAGCAGTCCGGGGTCGGTTAACACCGGGGAGCTGTTTTTT. This translates into CASSPGSVNTGELFF. V and J are TRBV28 and TRBJ2-2; D possibly corresponds to TRBD2 (5 bases). The germline V and J ends were trimmed by 5 bases and 2 bases, with 12 bases remaining between them. CDR3 length equals 15 residues. Germline CDR1 reads MDHEN; CDR2 reads SYDVKM.

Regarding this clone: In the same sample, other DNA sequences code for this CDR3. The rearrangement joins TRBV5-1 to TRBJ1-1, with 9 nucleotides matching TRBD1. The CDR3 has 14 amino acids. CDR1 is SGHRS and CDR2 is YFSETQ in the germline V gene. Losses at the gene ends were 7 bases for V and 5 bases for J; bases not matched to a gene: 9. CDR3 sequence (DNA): TGCGCCAGCGGGACAGGGAATGGAGAAACTGAAGCTTTCTTT. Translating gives CASGTGNGETEAFF.

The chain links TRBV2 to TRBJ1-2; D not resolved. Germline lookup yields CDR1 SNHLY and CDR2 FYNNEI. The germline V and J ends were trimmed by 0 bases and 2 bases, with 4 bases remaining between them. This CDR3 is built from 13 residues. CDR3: CASSEAQNYGYTF. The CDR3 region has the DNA TGTGCCAGCAGTGAAGCCCAGAACTATGGCTACACCTTC.

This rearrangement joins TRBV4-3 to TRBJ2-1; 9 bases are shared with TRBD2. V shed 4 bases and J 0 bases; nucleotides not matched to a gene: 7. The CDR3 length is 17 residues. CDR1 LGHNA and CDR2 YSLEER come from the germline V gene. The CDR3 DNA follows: TGCGCCAGCAGCCTGACTAGCGGACTGAGCTCCTACAATGAGCAGTTCTTC. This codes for CASSLTSGLSSYNEQFF.

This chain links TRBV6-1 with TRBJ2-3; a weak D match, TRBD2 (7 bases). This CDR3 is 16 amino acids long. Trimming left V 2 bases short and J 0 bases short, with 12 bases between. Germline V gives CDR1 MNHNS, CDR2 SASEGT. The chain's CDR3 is CASSERGGTSTDTQYF. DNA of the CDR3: TGTGCCAGCAGTGAAAGGGGAGGGACAAGCACAGATACGCAGTATTTT.

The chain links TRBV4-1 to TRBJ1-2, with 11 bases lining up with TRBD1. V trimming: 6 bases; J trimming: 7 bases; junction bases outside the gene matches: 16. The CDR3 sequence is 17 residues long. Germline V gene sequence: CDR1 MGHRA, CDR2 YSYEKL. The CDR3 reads CASRYTLGQGALGGYTF. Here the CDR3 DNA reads TGCGCCAGCAGATACACGCTTGGACAGGGGGCGCTTGGTGGCTACACCTTC.

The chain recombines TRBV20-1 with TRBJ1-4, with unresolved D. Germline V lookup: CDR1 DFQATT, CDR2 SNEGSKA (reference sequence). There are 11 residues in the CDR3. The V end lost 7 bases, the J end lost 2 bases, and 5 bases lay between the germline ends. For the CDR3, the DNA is TGCAGTGTTGCGACTAATGAAAAACTGTTTTTT. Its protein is CSVATNEKLFF.

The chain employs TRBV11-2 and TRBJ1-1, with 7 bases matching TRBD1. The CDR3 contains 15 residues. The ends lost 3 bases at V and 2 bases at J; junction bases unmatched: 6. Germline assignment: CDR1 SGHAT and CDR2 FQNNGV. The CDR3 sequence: CASSLGQTFNTEAFF. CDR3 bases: TGTGCCAGCAGCTTGGGACAGACTTTTAACACTGAAGCTTTCTTT.

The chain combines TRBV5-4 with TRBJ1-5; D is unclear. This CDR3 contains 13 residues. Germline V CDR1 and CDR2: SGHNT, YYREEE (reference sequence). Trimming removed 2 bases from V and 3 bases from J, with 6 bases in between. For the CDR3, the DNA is TGTGCCAGCAGCTTTAGTGCCAATCAGCCCCAGCATTTT. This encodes CASSFSANQPQHF.

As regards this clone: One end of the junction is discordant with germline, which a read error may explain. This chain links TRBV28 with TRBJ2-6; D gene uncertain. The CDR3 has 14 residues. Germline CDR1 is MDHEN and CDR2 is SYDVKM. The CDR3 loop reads CANSSPSGANVLTF. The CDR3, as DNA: TGTGCCAACAGTAGCCCCTCTGGGGCCAACGTCCTGACTTTC.

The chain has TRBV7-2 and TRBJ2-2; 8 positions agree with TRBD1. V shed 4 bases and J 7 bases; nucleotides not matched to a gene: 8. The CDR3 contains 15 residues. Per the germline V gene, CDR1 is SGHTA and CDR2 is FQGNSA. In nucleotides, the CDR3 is TGTGCCAGCAGCTCAGGGGGCGTAGTATACGGGGAGCTGTTTTTT. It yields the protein CASSSGGVVYGELFF.

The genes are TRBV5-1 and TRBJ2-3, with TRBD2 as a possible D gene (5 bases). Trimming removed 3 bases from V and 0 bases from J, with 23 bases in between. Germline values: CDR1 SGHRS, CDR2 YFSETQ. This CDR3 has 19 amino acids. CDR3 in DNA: TGCGCCAGCAGCTCAGCGCCGGGATCGCTAGAGATAAGCACAGATACGCAGTATTTT. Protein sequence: CASSSAPGSLEISTDTQYF. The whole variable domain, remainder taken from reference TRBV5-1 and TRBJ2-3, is KAGVTQTPRYLIKTRGQQVTLSCSPISGHRSVSWYQQTPGQGLQFLFEYFSETQRNKGNFPGRFSGRQFSNSRSEMNVSTLELGDSALYLCASSSAPGSLEISTDTQYFGPGTRLTVL.

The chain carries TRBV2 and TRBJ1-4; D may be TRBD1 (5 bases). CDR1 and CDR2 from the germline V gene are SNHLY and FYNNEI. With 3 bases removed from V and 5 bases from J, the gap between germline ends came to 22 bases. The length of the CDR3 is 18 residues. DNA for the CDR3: TGTGCCAGCAGTGAGGTTCCACTCCGGGACGTAAAGAATGAAAAACTGTTTTTT. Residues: CASSEVPLRDVKNEKLFF.

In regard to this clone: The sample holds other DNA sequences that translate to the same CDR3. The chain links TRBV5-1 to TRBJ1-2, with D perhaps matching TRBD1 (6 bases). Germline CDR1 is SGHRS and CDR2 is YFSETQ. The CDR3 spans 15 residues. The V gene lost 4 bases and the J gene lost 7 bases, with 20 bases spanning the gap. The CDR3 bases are TGCGCCAGCAGCCCTGCCGGGGGGCAGAATCGTGGCTACACCTTC. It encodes CASSPAGGQNRGYTF.

Here the CDR3 reads CSAAPGGLMNTEAFF. The CDR3 coding sequence is TGCAGCGCCGCACCCGGCGGGCTAATGAACACTGAAGCTTTCTTT. This rearrangement joins TRBV29-1 to TRBJ1-1; no definite D call. Trimming removed 7 bases from V and 0 bases from J, with 18 bases in between. The CDR3 has 15 residues. The germline gives CDR1 SQVTM, CDR2 ANQGSEA.

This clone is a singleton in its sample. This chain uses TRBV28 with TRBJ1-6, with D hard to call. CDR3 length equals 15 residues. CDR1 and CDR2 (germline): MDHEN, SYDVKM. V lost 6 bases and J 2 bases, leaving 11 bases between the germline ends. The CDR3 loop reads CASRSPGTYNSPLHF. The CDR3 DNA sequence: TGTGCCAGCAGGAGTCCCGGGACCTATAATTCACCCCTCCACTTT. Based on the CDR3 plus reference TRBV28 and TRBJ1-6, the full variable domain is DVKVTQSSRYLVKRTGEKVFLECVQDMDHENMFWYRQDPGLGLRLIYFSYDVKMKEKGDIPEGYSVSREKKERFSLILESASTNQTSMYLCASRSPGTYNSPLHFGNGTRLTVT.

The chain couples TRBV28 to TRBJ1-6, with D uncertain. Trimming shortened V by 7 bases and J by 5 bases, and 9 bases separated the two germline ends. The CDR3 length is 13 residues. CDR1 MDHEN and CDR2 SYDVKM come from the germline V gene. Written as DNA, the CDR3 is TGTGCCAGCAAGTCAGGCAATAATTCACCCCTCCACTTT. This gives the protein CASKSGNNSPLHF.

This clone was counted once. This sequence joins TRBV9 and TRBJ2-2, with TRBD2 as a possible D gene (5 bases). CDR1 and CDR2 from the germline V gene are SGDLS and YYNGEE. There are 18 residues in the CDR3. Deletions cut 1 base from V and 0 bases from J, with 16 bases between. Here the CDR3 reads CASSVLSVGRANTGELFF. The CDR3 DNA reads TGTGCCAGCAGCGTACTAAGCGTTGGGAGAGCGAACACCGGGGAGCTGTTTTTT. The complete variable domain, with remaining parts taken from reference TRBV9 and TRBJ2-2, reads DSGVTQTPKHLITATGQRVTLRCSPRSGDLSVYWYQQSLDQGLQFLIQYYNGEERAKGNILERFSAQQFPDLHSELNLSSLELGDSALYFCASSVLSVGRANTGELFFGEGSRLTVL.

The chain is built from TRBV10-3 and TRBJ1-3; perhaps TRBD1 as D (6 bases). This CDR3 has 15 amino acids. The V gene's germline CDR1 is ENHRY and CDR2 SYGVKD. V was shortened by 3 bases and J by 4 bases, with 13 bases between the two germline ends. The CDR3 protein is CAISDSGAGGNTIYF. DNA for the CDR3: TGTGCCATCAGTGATTCAGGGGCTGGAGGAAACACCATATATTTT.

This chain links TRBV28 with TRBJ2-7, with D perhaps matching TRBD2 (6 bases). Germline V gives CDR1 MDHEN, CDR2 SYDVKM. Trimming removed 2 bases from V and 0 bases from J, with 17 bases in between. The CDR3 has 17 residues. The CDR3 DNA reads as TGTGCCAGCAGTTTACCTAGGGTTTGGGAGGACTCCTACGAGCAGTACTTC. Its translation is CASSLPRVWEDSYEQYF.

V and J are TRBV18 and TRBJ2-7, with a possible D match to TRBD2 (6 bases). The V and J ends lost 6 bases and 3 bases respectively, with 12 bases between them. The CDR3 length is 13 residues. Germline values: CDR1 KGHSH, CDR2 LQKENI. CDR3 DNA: TGTGCCAGCTCCACACCCGGGGGCTACGAGCAGTACTTC. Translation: CASSTPGGYEQYF.